The 26 T cell receptor beta chains reported below all come from one sample, sequenced in a study of metastatic and nonmetastatic thyroid tumors. TCRdb re-called the PCR reads through MiXCR. Of under 45,000 clones in the sample, around 16% were seen once. None of the patients had undergone any treatment ahead of thyroid surgery. The sample comprised tumor tissue. These receptors came from a female donor with papillary thyroid cancer or a benign thyroid nodule (not recorded which). Some clones in this sample may be carry-over from other donors' samples.

In the case of this clone: A read error may explain this, as a much larger clone is one base away. V and J are TRBV20-1 and TRBJ1-1; D call uncertain. Germline CDR1 reads DFQATT; CDR2 reads SNEGSKA (reference sequence). CDR3 length: 13 amino acids. The CDR3 loop reads CSASETFCTEAFF. The CDR3 DNA is TGCAGCGCTAGCGAGACTTTCTGCACTGAAGCTTTCTTT.

The sample holds many counts of this clone. This chain uses TRBV15 with TRBJ2-2; D unresolved. Trimming left V 3 bases short and J 4 bases short, with 6 bases between. This CDR3 is built from 13 residues. Germline CDR1 and CDR2: LNHNV and YYDKDF (reference sequence). For the CDR3, the DNA is TGTGCCACCAGCAGTTACACCACCGGGGAGCTGTTTTTT. Its translation: CATSSYTTGELFF.

This clone was seen repeatedly, ten times or more. This chain uses TRBV29-1 with TRBJ1-2; D may be TRBD1 (5 bases). CDR1 and CDR2 (germline): SQVTM, ANQGSEA. The length of the CDR3 is 13 residues. Deletions cut 7 bases from V and 4 bases from J, with 16 bases between. The CDR3 region is CSAYYRDGYGYTF. CDR3 sequence (DNA): TGCAGCGCTTATTACCGGGACGGCTATGGCTACACCTTC. The full variable domain, in which reference TRBV29-1 and TRBJ1-2 provide the parts outside the CDR3, is SAVISQKPSRDICQRGTSLTIQCQVDSQVTMMFWYRQQPGQSLTLIATANQGSEATYESGFVIDKFPISRPNLTFSTLTVSNMSPEDSSIYLCSAYYRDGYGYTFGSGTRLTVV.

The chain has TRBV4-3 and TRBJ2-1; D not resolved. CDR1 LGHNA and CDR2 YSLEER come from the germline V gene. The ends were cut back, 0 bases at V and 5 bases at J, with 5 bases in the middle. The length of the CDR3 is 13 residues. CDR3: CASSQDLNNEQFF. The CDR3 DNA is TGCGCCAGCAGCCAAGATCTCAACAATGAGCAGTTCTTC.

This clone was observed at least ten times. The CDR3 nucleotides are TGTGCCAGCAGCGTAAGTGGATATGGCTACACCTTC. This encodes CASSVSGYGYTF. The chain uses TRBV9 and TRBJ1-2; D remains unclear. Trimming removed 1 base from V and 5 bases from J, with 6 bases in between. Germline values: CDR1 SGDLS, CDR2 YYNGEE. The CDR3 is 12 residues long.

This clone appeared many times. This chain's CDR3 is CSASEGVAIYNEQFF. CDR3 coding DNA: TGCAGTGCTAGTGAGGGAGTAGCCATATACAATGAGCAGTTCTTC. This rearrangement joins TRBV20-1 to TRBJ2-1; TRBD2 is a possible D gene (5 bases). The V and J ends lost 3 bases and 4 bases respectively, with 16 bases between them. CDR3 length: 15 residues. Germline V gene data show CDR1 as DFQATT and CDR2 as SNEGSKA (reference sequence).

This clone occurred a few times. Mismatch with germline at one junction end may stem from a read error. CDR3 sequence (DNA): TGTGCCAGCAGGGACATCTCTGGGGTCAACGTCCTGACTTTC. Amino acids: CASRDISGVNVLTF. The chain couples TRBV6-1 to TRBJ2-6, with D perhaps TRBD1 (5 bases). This CDR3 spans 14 amino acids. Germline V lookup: CDR1 MNHNS, CDR2 SASEGT.

By sample fraction, this clone is medium-sized. V gene TRBV30 combines with J gene TRBJ1-1, with D unresolved. The CDR3 has 14 amino acids. Deletions cut 0 bases from V and 2 bases from J, with 10 bases between. Germline CDR1 and CDR2: GTSNPN and SVGIG (reference sequence). The CDR3 DNA follows: TGTGCCTGGAGTGTACTCCCAGGAAACACTGAAGCTTTCTTT. This codes for CAWSVLPGNTEAFF.

This clone was observed a few times. V and J are TRBV6-2 or TRBV6-3 and TRBJ2-2, with D unclear. The CDR3 has 16 amino acids. V lost 7 bases, J lost 3 bases, and 18 bases lay in between. In germline, CDR1 is MNHEY, CDR2 SVGEGT. The CDR3: CASIHGLYSDTGELFF. CDR3 DNA sequence: TGTGCCAGCATCCACGGCCTATACAGCGACACCGGGGAGCTGTTTTTT.

This clone was recorded many times. The CDR3 DNA reads as TGTGCCAGCAGTGGGATAAGCGGGAGTGAGCAGTTCTTC. It yields the protein CASSGISGSEQFF. V usage is TRBV6-1 and J usage is TRBJ2-1; 8 nucleotides match TRBD2. The germline gives CDR1 MNHNS, CDR2 SASEGT. With 4 bases clipped from V and 9 bases from J, the junction kept 5 bases outside the gene matches. The CDR3 covers 13 residues.

The chain couples TRBV7-2 to TRBJ1-1; D gene uncertain. Germline V gene sequence: CDR1 SGHTA, CDR2 FQGNSA. Trimming left V 3 bases short and J 1 base short, with 12 bases between. The length of the CDR3 is 15 residues. The CDR3 DNA follows: TGTGCCAGCAGCTTGGACGCCCACCGGAACACTGAAGCTTTCTTT. Protein sequence: CASSLDAHRNTEAFF.

By sample share, this clone is medium-sized. The chain recombines TRBV2 with TRBJ1-2, with D possibly TRBD1 on 5 matching bases. The germline V gene has CDR1 SNHLY and CDR2 FYNNEI. The length of the CDR3 is 15 residues. Trimming stripped 6 bases from V and 4 bases from J, with 18 bases between. The CDR3 DNA follows: TGTGCCAGCAGCGAGGGACCTTCCGGCTTCTATGGCTACACCTTC. Its translation is CASSEGPSGFYGYTF.

This clone showed up many times. The chain uses TRBV12-5 and TRBJ1-2; TRBD1 is a possible D gene (6 bases). CDR1 and CDR2 from the germline V gene are LGHNT and FRNRAP. The CDR3 covers 13 residues. Between the trimmed V and J ends, which lost 1 base and 6 bases, there was a span of 9 bases. CDR3 bases: TGTGCTAGTGGTTTGGAGGGGGTACATGGCTACACCTTC. Its protein product is CASGLEGVHGYTF.

This clone was detected ten times or more. The chain is built from TRBV24-1 and TRBJ2-3, with D perhaps matching TRBD2 (5 bases). The CDR3 covers 16 residues. V was pared by 2 bases and J by 1 base, with 12 bases between. Per germline, CDR1 KGHDR and CDR2 SFDVKD. The CDR3 DNA reads TGTGCCACCAGTGATTCCGAGGGAGTAGGCACAGATACGCAGTATTTT. It encodes CATSDSEGVGTDTQYF.

In its sample, this clone ranks as medium-sized. The V gene is TRBV20-1, the J gene TRBJ1-2; TRBD1 matches at 8 bases. This CDR3 contains 15 residues. J gave up 3 bases and V 3 bases, and 9 bases lay outside the gene matches. CDR1 and CDR2 (germline): DFQATT, SNEGSKA (reference sequence). Here the CDR3 DNA reads TGCAGTGCTAGTGAAACAGGGGGATTTCACTATGGCTACACCTTC. Translated: CSASETGGFHYGYTF.

This clone was counted ten times or more. At the DNA level, this CDR3 is encoded by other sequences in the same sample as well. The CDR3 spells CASSLSLSGWSHGYTF. CDR3 in DNA: TGTGCCAGCAGCTTAAGTCTTTCAGGGTGGTCGCATGGCTACACCTTC. The chain links TRBV13 to TRBJ1-2; TRBD1 might be the D (5 bases). The CDR3 has 16 amino acids. Germline V lookup: CDR1 PRHDT, CDR2 FYEKMQ (reference sequence). The V end was cut by 2 bases, the J end by 6 bases, with 19 bases between.

This clone was seen ten or more times. The rearrangement joins TRBV2 to TRBJ2-5; TRBD1 matches 7 bases. CDR1 is SNHLY and CDR2 is FYNNEI in the germline V gene. After removal of 6 bases from V and 4 bases from J, the junction contained 5 bases not matched to a gene. This CDR3 contains 13 residues. In DNA, the CDR3 is TGTGCCAGCAGCCGGACAGGATCAGAGACCCAGTACTTC. Amino acid sequence: CASSRTGSETQYF.

V usage is TRBV6-1 and J usage is TRBJ1-4, with a weak D call TRBD1 (5 bases). Germline lookup yields CDR1 MNHNS and CDR2 SASEGT. V was pared by 7 bases and J by 4 bases, with 16 bases between. The CDR3 covers 15 residues. The CDR3 DNA is TGTGCCAGCATCCCGGGGGATCTTCTTAATGAAAAACTGTTTTTT. This codes for CASIPGDLLNEKLFF.

The chain recombines TRBV11-2 with TRBJ2-5; TRBD2 matches 8 bases. The CDR3 covers 18 residues. Germline CDR1 reads SGHAT; CDR2 reads FQNNGV. V trimming: 3 bases; J trimming: 5 bases; junction bases outside the gene matches: 17. As DNA, the CDR3 is TGTGCCAGCAGCTTCGGGACTAGAGGGAGGGCACGGGGGGAGACCCAGTACTTC. The encoded protein is CASSFGTRGRARGETQYF.

This clone was counted many times. The chain employs TRBV15 and TRBJ1-5, with D unclear. Germline V gene data show CDR1 as LNHNV and CDR2 as YYDKDF (reference sequence). The length of the CDR3 is 17 residues. Deletions cut 3 bases from V and 0 bases from J, with 15 bases between. CDR3 coding DNA: TGTGCCACCAGCAGCCCACGTTTGGGTCATAGCAATCAGCCCCAGCATTTT. Protein product: CATSSPRLGHSNQPQHF.

This clone occurred a few times. A much larger clone is a single base away; this may be a read error. Other DNA sequences from this sample encode an identical CDR3 as well. V gene TRBV11-3 combines with J gene TRBJ1-1; D is unclear. Germline-derived CDR1 and CDR2 are SGHNT and YENEEA. This CDR3 spans 14 amino acids. CDR3 loop: CASSSSNMNTEAFF. The CDR3 nucleotides read TGCGCCAGCAGCTCGAGTAACATGAACACTGAAGCTTTCTTT.

Many counts were recorded for this clone. The conserved final phenylalanine or tryptophan is absent from the CDR3, which likely points to a read error. The rearrangement links TRBV20-1 to TRBJ2-5; 7 bases line up with TRBD1. The CDR3 runs to 14 residues. Germline V gene sequence: CDR1 DFQATT, CDR2 SNEGSKA (reference sequence). As DNA, the CDR3 is TGCAGCGCTAGAGATCAACAGGGGATGCAGACCCAGTACTCC. Residues: CSARDQQGMQTQYS.

This clone was recorded at least ten times. The genes are TRBV19 and TRBJ2-6; D remains ambiguous. From germline, CDR1 is LNHDA and CDR2 SQIVND (reference sequence). Between the trimmed V and J ends, which lost 3 bases and 5 bases, there was a span of 11 bases. The CDR3 loop spans 15 amino acids. The CDR3 nucleotides read TGTGCCAGTAGTATTTTCCCGCTCTGGGCCAACGTCCTGACTTTC. Amino acids: CASSIFPLWANVLTF.

This clone was seen repeatedly, ten times or more. The chain has TRBV29-1 and TRBJ2-7; D is unclear. CDR1 is SQVTM and CDR2 is ANQGSEA in the germline V gene. With 0 bases removed from V and 4 bases from J, the gap between germline ends came to 7 bases. This CDR3 is built from 12 residues. In DNA, the CDR3 is TGCAGCGTTGAAGATTCCGAATACGAGCAGTACTTC. Residues: CSVEDSEYEQYF.

Turning to this clone: The junction departs from germline at one end; a sequencing error may be responsible. This sequence joins TRBV12-3 or TRBV12-4 and TRBJ2-7; 9 nucleotides line up with TRBD2. This CDR3 has 13 amino acids. CDR3 loop: CASKLAGVYERYF. CDR3 nucleotides: TGTGCCAGCAAATTAGCGGGAGTCTACGAGCGGTACTTC.

The V and J genes are TRBV20-1 and TRBJ1-2; 9 bases fit TRBD1. The CDR3 sequence is 14 residues long. Germline V gene sequence: CDR1 DFQATT, CDR2 SNEGSKA (reference sequence). The V segment lost 6 bases and the J segment 1 base; nucleotides outside the gene matches: 6. This CDR3 is CSAQDRGNNYGYTF. DNA of the CDR3: TGCAGTGCCCAAGACAGGGGGAATAACTATGGCTACACCTTC.